The 26 T cell receptor beta chains presented below share a single source sample, sequenced in a study of vaccination effects on CD4 cells after COVID-19. Their antigen targets remain unknown. The assay was immunoSEQ multiplex PCR, and TCRdb's table has in-frame clones only and misses some. The sample lists about 41,000 clones, roughly 70% occurring once. Antigen-specific CD4+ T cells were expanded with viral peptide pools in the ViraFEST assay before sequencing. Following 10 days of culture, CD4+ T cells were isolated. The healthy vaccine recipients, who had no prior SARS-CoV-2 infection, showed negative nucleocapsid antibodies. The sequenced sample was CD4+ T cells from PBMCs cultured with HCoV-OC43 spike peptides, obtained before COVID-19 vaccination. Noted subset: HCoV-OC43 spike overlapping peptide pool stimulation. These receptors all come from a human donor who received a COVID-19 vaccine.

The chain couples TRBV4-3 to TRBJ1-2; D is undetermined. V dropped 0 bases and J dropped 7 bases, with 9 bases sitting between them. This CDR3 is 13 amino acids long. Germline assignment: CDR1 LGHNA and CDR2 YSLEER. Here the CDR3 reads CASSQETLSGYTF. In DNA, the CDR3 is TGCGCCAGCAGCCAAGAAACACTCAGTGGCTACACCTTC.

This chain connects TRBV19 to TRBJ2-6, with D uncertain. CDR1 is LNHDA and CDR2 is SQIVND in the germline V gene (reference sequence). Trimming took off 8 bases at V and 0 bases at J, with 8 bases between the two ends. The CDR3 sequence is 14 residues long. CDR3 DNA sequence: TGTGCCAGTCGTCAGTACTCTGGGGCCAACGTCCTGACTTTC. It yields the protein CASRQYSGANVLTF.

V gene TRBV10-3 combines with J gene TRBJ1-1; 9 bases are a match to TRBD1. The V and J ends lost 10 bases and 1 base, in that order; junction bases with no gene match: 4. CDR3 size: 13 residues. The V gene's germline CDR1 is ENHRY and CDR2 SYGVKD. The CDR3 DNA sequence: TGTGCCACTACGACAGGGGGGAACACTGAAGCTTTCTTT. This gives the protein CATTTGGNTEAFF.

The gene calls are TRBV28 and TRBJ2-1, with D perhaps TRBD2 (5 bases). The CDR3 has 14 residues. With 6 bases removed from V and 6 bases from J, the gap between germline ends came to 15 bases. The V gene's germline CDR1 is MDHEN and CDR2 SYDVKM. The CDR3 loop reads CASSSPSGPNEQFF. In DNA, the CDR3 is TGTGCCAGCAGCTCCCCCAGCGGCCCCAATGAGCAGTTCTTC.

V usage is TRBV15 and J usage is TRBJ2-7, with 8 bases lining up with TRBD1. CDR3 length: 16 residues. CDR1 and CDR2 from the germline V gene are LNHNV and YYDKDF (reference sequence). V shed 1 base and J 4 bases; nucleotides not matched to a gene: 9. In DNA form, the CDR3 reads TGTGCCACCAGCAGAGGTGGACAGGGAGGACGGTACGAGCAGTACTTC. It encodes CATSRGGQGGRYEQYF.

The chain links TRBV19 to TRBJ1-5; no clear D. Deletions cut 3 bases from V and 6 bases from J, with 12 bases between. The germline V gene encodes CDR1 LNHDA and CDR2 SQIVND (reference sequence). CDR3 size: 14 residues. The CDR3 protein is CASSILQGIQPQHF. In nucleotides, the CDR3 is TGTGCCAGTAGTATCCTACAAGGGATTCAGCCCCAGCATTTT.

This chain links TRBV19 with TRBJ1-4, with D possibly matching TRBD1 (6 bases). The V end was cut by 5 bases, the J end by 8 bases, with 18 bases between. Germline V CDR1 and CDR2: LNHDA, SQIVND (reference sequence). CDR3 length equals 15 residues. The CDR3 coding sequence is TGTGCCAGTAGTGTCCTCGGGGGCGGTGTAGAAAAACTGTTTTTT. Amino acids: CASSVLGGGVEKLFF.

This clone has more than one count but fewer than ten. CDR3 in DNA: TGTGCCAGCAGTTACGGGGGACGGGATTCCACCTACGAGCAGTACTTC. Its translation: CASSYGGRDSTYEQYF. V gene TRBV6-2 or TRBV6-3 combines with J gene TRBJ2-7; perhaps D is TRBD1 or TRBD2 (5 bases each). Germline lookup yields CDR1 MNHEY and CDR2 SVGEGT. The V end was cut by 2 bases, the J end by 2 bases, with 16 bases between. There are 16 residues in the CDR3.

The rearrangement links TRBV6-5 to TRBJ1-5; maybe TRBD1 (5 bases). The CDR3 spans 15 residues. The germline V gene encodes CDR1 MNHEY and CDR2 SVGAGI. V lost 0 bases and J lost 1, with 7 bases in between. CDR3 protein: CASSYSRGSNQPQHF. In DNA, the CDR3 is TGTGCCAGCAGTTACTCACGGGGGAGCAATCAGCCCCAGCATTTT.

A few counts support this clone. The chain joins TRBV5-5 to TRBJ2-5, with D perhaps matching TRBD2 (6 bases). V lost 0 bases, J lost 5 bases, and 17 bases lay in between. From germline, CDR1 is SGHKS and CDR2 YYEKEE (reference sequence). There are 16 residues in the CDR3. The CDR3 spells CASSLGGVGARETQYF. Here the CDR3 DNA reads TGTGCCAGCAGCTTGGGGGGGGTCGGAGCACGGGAGACCCAGTACTTC. Complete variable domain (other parts from reference TRBV5-5 and TRBJ2-5): DAGVTQSPTHLIKTRGQQVTLRCSPISGHKSVSWYQQVLGQGPQFIFQYYEKEERGRGNFPDRFSARQFPNYSSELNVNALLLGDSALYLCASSLGGVGARETQYFGPGTRLLVL.

Turning to this clone: The junction departs from germline at one end; a sequencing error may be responsible. The rearrangement uses TRBV6-2 or TRBV6-3 and TRBJ2-7; the D is unclear. The CDR3 is 11 amino acids. Per germline, CDR1 MNHEY and CDR2 SVGEGT. The CDR3 sequence: CASSDSYEQYF. CDR3 coding DNA: TGTGCCAGCAGTGACTCCTACGAGCAGTACTTC.

J is TRBJ2-2 and V is TRBV7-9; D is unclear. The V end was cut by 8 bases, the J end by 5 bases, with 12 bases between. Germline CDR1 is SEHNR and CDR2 is FQNEAQ (reference sequence). The CDR3 loop spans 13 amino acids. CDR3 amino acids: CASHKGGTGELFF. For the CDR3, the DNA is TGTGCCAGCCATAAAGGCGGAACCGGGGAGCTGTTTTTT.

This sequence joins TRBV18 and TRBJ1-3; D gene uncertain. The germline CDR1 and CDR2 sequences are KGHSH and LQKENI. The CDR3 covers 14 residues. Trimming pared 2 bases from V and 3 bases from J, leaving 8 bases between. The CDR3 DNA reads TGTGCCAGCTCACCATGGCACATTGGAAACACCATATATTTT. The encoded protein is CASSPWHIGNTIYF.

The V gene is TRBV10-3, the J gene TRBJ1-2; maybe TRBD1 (5 bases). Per the germline V gene, CDR1 is ENHRY and CDR2 is SYGVKD. The V end was cut by 8 bases, the J end by 0 bases, with 10 bases between. The CDR3 runs 13 residues. The CDR3 here is CAIGRDPNYGYTF. The DNA of the CDR3 is TGTGCCATCGGGCGGGACCCTAACTATGGCTACACCTTC.

The chain carries TRBV7-2 and TRBJ1-5, with D uncertain. The germline V gene has CDR1 SGHTA and CDR2 FQGNSA. Trimming stripped 2 bases from V and 0 bases from J, with 8 bases between. The CDR3 runs to 15 residues. CDR3 sequence: CASSLYEDSNQPQHF. CDR3 nucleotides: TGTGCCAGCAGCTTATACGAGGATAGCAATCAGCCCCAGCATTTT.

This chain connects TRBV11-2 to TRBJ2-7; a weak D match, TRBD2 (5 bases). V gave up 0 bases and J gave up 4 bases, with 7 bases separating them. This CDR3 has 13 amino acids. The germline V gene encodes CDR1 SGHAT and CDR2 FQNNGV. DNA of the CDR3: TGTGCCAGCAGCTTAGATCGGGGTTACGAGCAGTACTTC. Translation: CASSLDRGYEQYF.

This chain links TRBV10-3 with TRBJ2-1; the D call may be TRBD1 or TRBD2 (6 bases each). This CDR3 comprises 12 residues. V shed 6 bases and J shed 7 bases, with 10 bases lying between them. From germline, CDR1 is ENHRY and CDR2 SYGVKD. The CDR3 spells CAIRRGENEQFF. The CDR3 DNA is TGTGCCATCAGAAGGGGGGAGAATGAGCAGTTCTTC.

The chain combines TRBV28 with TRBJ1-2, with 9 bases identical to TRBD1. The CDR3 totals 14 residues. The germline gives CDR1 MDHEN, CDR2 SYDVKM. V shed 6 bases and J 8 bases; nucleotides not matched to a gene: 10. CDR3 amino acids: CASSITGGLRGYTF. In DNA, the CDR3 is TGTGCCAGCAGCATAACAGGGGGCCTAAGAGGCTACACCTTC.

This chain links TRBV28 with TRBJ1-6; D remains ambiguous. V was pared by 5 bases and J by 10 bases, with 9 bases between. This CDR3 contains 12 residues. The germline gives CDR1 MDHEN, CDR2 SYDVKM. The DNA of the CDR3 is TGTGCCAGCAGTCCACTAGGGTCACCCCTCCACTTT. Its translation is CASSPLGSPLHF.

The V gene is TRBV5-5, the J gene TRBJ1-2; 7 nucleotides align to TRBD1. Trimming cost V 4 bases and J 2 bases; bases outside gene matches: 5. This CDR3 region has 14 residues. The V gene's germline CDR1 is SGHKS and CDR2 YYEKEE (reference sequence). CDR3 nucleotides: TGTGCCAGCAGCGGGGGGACAGTAAACTATGGCTACACCTTC. Amino acid sequence: CASSGGTVNYGYTF.

This chain's CDR3 is CASSQEGYPQETQYF. CDR3 bases: TGCGCCAGCAGCCAAGAGGGCTACCCGCAAGAGACCCAGTACTTC. The chain has TRBV4-1 and TRBJ2-5; D gene uncertain. V lost 0 bases to trimming and J lost 2 bases, with 10 bases between them. CDR1 MGHRA and CDR2 YSYEKL come from the germline V gene. This CDR3 has 15 residues.

The chain combines TRBV7-9 with TRBJ1-1; D gene ambiguous. The CDR3 consists of 13 residues. CDR1 and CDR2 (germline): SEHNR, FQNEAQ (reference sequence). V lost 2 bases, J lost 1 base, and 5 bases lay in between. CDR3 sequence: CASSLRQNTEAFF. The CDR3 DNA reads TGTGCCAGCAGCTTAAGACAGAACACTGAAGCTTTCTTT.

This chain links TRBV19 with TRBJ2-1, with TRBD2 matching 9 bases. The CDR3 length is 15 residues. Germline lookup yields CDR1 LNHDA and CDR2 SQIVND (reference sequence). V lost 3 bases to trimming and J lost 9 bases; unmatched junction nucleotides: 9. The CDR3 DNA is TGTGCCAGTAGTATCCCTAGCGGGACGGGGAGTGAGCAGTTCTTC. Its translation is CASSIPSGTGSEQFF.

The chain joins TRBV28 to TRBJ1-6, with a possible D match to TRBD1 (5 bases). This CDR3 comprises 17 residues. Per the germline V gene, CDR1 is MDHEN and CDR2 is SYDVKM. Trimming cost V 2 bases and J 7 bases, with 18 bases left between them. CDR3 protein: CASSLPRTGTANSPLHF. The CDR3 DNA reads TGTGCCAGCAGTTTACCTAGGACCGGGACCGCGAATTCACCCCTCCACTTT.

The genes are TRBV3-1 (or the pseudogene TRBV3-2) and TRBJ2-7, with 8 bases aligning to TRBD2. The CDR3 consists of 15 residues. The germline CDR1 and CDR2 sequences are LGHDT and YNNKEL (reference sequence). J lost 3 bases, V lost 1 base, and 5 bases had no gene match. The CDR3 nucleotides read TGTGCCAGCAGCCAAGGGAGTACTAGCGGCTACGAGCAGTACTTC. Its translation is CASSQGSTSGYEQYF.

This clone was detected only once. This rearrangement joins TRBV7-2 to TRBJ1-2, with 8 bases aligning to TRBD1. The germline V gene encodes CDR1 SGHTA and CDR2 FQGNSA. The CDR3 length is 14 residues. J gave up 7 bases and V 9 bases, and 13 bases lay outside the gene matches. The CDR3 reads CASTRGQGAFGYTF. The CDR3 bases are TGTGCCAGTACACGGGGCCAGGGGGCTTTTGGCTACACCTTC.